The clone carrying this T cell receptor beta chain was seen ten or more times. Its cognate antigen is unknown. The V end lost 5 bases, the J end lost 4 bases, and 14 bases lay between the germline ends. Looked up from germline, CDR1 is MDHEN and CDR2 is SYDVKM. The CDR3 consists of 15 residues. The entry originates in a study of regulatory T cells in long-lasting Graves disease. About the study: Persistence in Graves' disease required over 5 years of antithyroid drugs plus positive TSH receptor antibodies. Study outcomes and limitations: Persistent Graves' patients showed less TCR diversity than newly diagnosed patients showed.

Sequencing libraries for TCR beta were prepared with iRepertoire HTBI primers and Arm-PCR of CDR3 regions. TCRdb fed the multiplex PCR reads into MiXCR, producing one record per CDR3 protein. The top ten hold around 24% of the sample, which has 420,000 or so distinct CDR3 sequences, about a quarter seen once. Stated time point: persistent/refractory GD, antithyroid drugs over 5 years with positive TRAb. The authors made the TCR library using RNA they extracted from PBMCs. The chain has TRBV28 and TRBJ2-2; TRBD2 is a possible D gene (5 bases). The starting material was peripheral blood mononuclear cells (PBMCs), obtained when the disease was refractory, from a patient treated with antithyroid drugs. This TCR was recovered from a female donor with Graves disease. CDR3 region: CASSLPGTTTGELFF. CDR3 DNA sequence: TGTGCCAGCAGTCTACCGGGAACCACCACCGGGGAGCTGTTTTTT. The entire variable domain, with the rest obtained from reference TRBV28 and TRBJ2-2, is as follows: DVKVTQSSRYLVKRTGEKVFLECVQDMDHENMFWYRQDPGLGLRLIYFSYDVKMKEKGDIPEGYSVSREKKERFSLILESASTNQTSMYLCASSLPGTTTGELFFGEGSRLTVL.